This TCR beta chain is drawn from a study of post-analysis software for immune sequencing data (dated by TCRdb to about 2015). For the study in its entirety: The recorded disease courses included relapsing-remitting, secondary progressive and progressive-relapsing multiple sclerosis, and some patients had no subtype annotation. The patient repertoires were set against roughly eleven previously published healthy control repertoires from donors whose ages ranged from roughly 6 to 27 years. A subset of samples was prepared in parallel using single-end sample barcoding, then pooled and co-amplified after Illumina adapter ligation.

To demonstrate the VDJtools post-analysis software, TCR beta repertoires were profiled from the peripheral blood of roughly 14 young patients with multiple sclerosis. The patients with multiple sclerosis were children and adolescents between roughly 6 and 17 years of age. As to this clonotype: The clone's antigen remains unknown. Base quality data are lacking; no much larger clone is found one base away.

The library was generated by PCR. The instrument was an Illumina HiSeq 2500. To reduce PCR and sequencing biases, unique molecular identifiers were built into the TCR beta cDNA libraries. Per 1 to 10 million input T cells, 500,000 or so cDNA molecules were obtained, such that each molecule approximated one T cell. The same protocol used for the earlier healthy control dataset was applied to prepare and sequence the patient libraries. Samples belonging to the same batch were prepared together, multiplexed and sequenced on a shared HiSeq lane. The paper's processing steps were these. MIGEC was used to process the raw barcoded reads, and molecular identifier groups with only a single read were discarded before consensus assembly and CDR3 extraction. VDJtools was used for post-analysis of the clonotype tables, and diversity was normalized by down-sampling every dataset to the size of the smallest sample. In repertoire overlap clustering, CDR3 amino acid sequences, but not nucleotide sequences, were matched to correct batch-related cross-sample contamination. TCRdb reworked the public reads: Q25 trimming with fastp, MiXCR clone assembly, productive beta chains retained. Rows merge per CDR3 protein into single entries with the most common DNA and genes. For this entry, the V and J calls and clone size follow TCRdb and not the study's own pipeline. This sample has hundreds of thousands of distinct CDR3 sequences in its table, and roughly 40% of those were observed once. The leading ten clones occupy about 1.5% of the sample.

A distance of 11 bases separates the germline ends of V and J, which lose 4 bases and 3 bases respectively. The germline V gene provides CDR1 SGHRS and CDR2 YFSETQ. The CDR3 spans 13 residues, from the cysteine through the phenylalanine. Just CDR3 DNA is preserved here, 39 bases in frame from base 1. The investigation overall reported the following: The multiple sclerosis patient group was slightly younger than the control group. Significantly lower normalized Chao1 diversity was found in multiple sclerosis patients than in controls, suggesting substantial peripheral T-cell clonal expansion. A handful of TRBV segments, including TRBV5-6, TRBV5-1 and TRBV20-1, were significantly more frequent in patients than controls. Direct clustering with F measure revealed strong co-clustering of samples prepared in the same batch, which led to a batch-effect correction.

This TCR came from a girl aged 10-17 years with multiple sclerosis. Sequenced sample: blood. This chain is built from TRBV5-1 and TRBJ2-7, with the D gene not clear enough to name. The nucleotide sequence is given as TGCGCCAGCAGCCGTGACGACGGCTACGAGCAGTACTTC. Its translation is CASSRDDGYEQYF.